This T cell receptor beta chain emerged from a study of blood T cell repertoires in COVID-19. Background on the study: The samples span acute and convalescent COVID-19 from the United States, Italy and Spain. The cDNA or gDNA used as material had been derived from T cells, B-cell-depleted T cells, or PBMCs.

In the source study's methods: The assay estimated nucleated cells by amplifying reference gene primers. Some clones are missing from TCRdb's copy, which holds only in-frame ones; the method was immunoSEQ multiplex PCR. That table is the source of V, J and clone size, and D and trimming were worked out from the DNA. The table includes about 210,000 clones, roughly four fifths detected once. Germline V gene sequence: CDR1 LGHDT, CDR2 YNNKEL (reference sequence). The ends lost 0 bases at V and 7 bases at J; junction bases unmatched: 7. The length of the CDR3 is 15 residues. The origin of this receptor is a woman aged 40 to 50 with acute or convalescent COVID-19. This chain uses TRBV3-1 (or the pseudogene TRBV3-2) with TRBJ1-2; 8 bases line up with TRBD1. Sequencing input: peripheral blood. DNA for the CDR3: TGTGCCAGCAGCCAAGATCTGCAGGGGGCGGGTGGCTACACCTTC. This codes for CASSQDLQGAGGYTF.